One TCR beta chain is described in this entry. The data belong to a study of blood T cell repertoires in COVID-19. Whole-study context: Donors in the United States, Italy and Spain gave samples during acute or convalescent COVID-19.

In the original processing: How many nucleated cells were present was estimated from reference gene primer amplification. The data were produced by immunoSEQ multiplex PCR, yet TCRdb's version contains in-frame clones alone and is incomplete. Clone size and the V and J calls come from that table; the DNA yielded D and trimming. The repertoire holds fewer than 300,000 clones, with about 86% as singletons. The germline CDR1 and CDR2 sequences are SGHVS and FQNEAQ. V was clipped by 6 bases and J by 4 bases, with 12 bases between them. This CDR3 region has 13 residues. The chain carries TRBV7-8 and TRBJ1-2, with a weak D call TRBD1 (5 bases). The sequenced sample was peripheral blood. This clonotype was sampled from a woman aged 55-70 years with active or convalescent COVID-19. This CDR3 reads CASRSRDSYGYTF. For the CDR3, the DNA is TGTGCCAGCAGGTCTAGGGACTCCTATGGCTACACCTTC. Full variable domain (missing parts from reference TRBV7-8 and TRBJ1-2): GAGVSQSPRYKVAKRGQDVALRCDPISGHVSLFWYQQALGQGPEFLTYFQNEAQLDKSGLPSDRFFAERPEGSVSTLKIQRTQQEDSAVYLCASRSRDSYGYTFGSGTRLTVV.